The present T cell receptor (beta chain) was sequenced within a study of regulatory T cells in long-lasting Graves disease. The wider study: Freshly diagnosed Graves' patients had used antithyroid drugs for under 3 months.

In germline, CDR1 is MNHEY, CDR2 SMNVEV (reference sequence). The CDR3 runs to 16 residues. The V end lost 0 bases, the J end lost 10 bases, and 16 bases lay between the germline ends. According to the study, TCR beta libraries were built with iRepertoire HTBI primers and CDR3-region Arm-PCR. TCRdb reprocessed the multiplex PCR reads via MiXCR and lists one record per CDR3 protein. The sample gives 550,000 to 600,000 distinct CDR3 sequences, about 15% of which show up once; approximately 12% is in the top ten. This clonotype has ten or more counts. Time point: newly diagnosed GD, antithyroid drugs for less than 3 months. PBMC RNA was the source of the TCR library. The sample was also linked to a second study, of T cells in Graves' hyperthyroidism and ophthalmopathy. That source reports: Stable hyperthyroidism was separated from ophthalmopathy by a model based on 13 V-J features.

The material sequenced was peripheral blood mononuclear cells (PBMCs), taken at new diagnosis, from a patient treated with antithyroid drugs. This clonotype was obtained from a man between 18 and 35 years old with Graves disease. The V gene is TRBV27, the J gene TRBJ1-6, with a possible D match to TRBD1 (6 bases). The DNA for the CDR3 is TGTGCCAGCAGTTTATCTACAGGGACTTGGGGCTCACCCCTCCACTTT. Residues: CASSLSTGTWGSPLHF.